This TCR beta chain emerged from a study of response to subunit inactivated influenza vaccine. V lost 5 bases to trimming and J lost 1 base, with 10 bases between them. Germline V gene sequence: CDR1 DFQATT, CDR2 SNEGSKA (reference sequence). The CDR3 is 13 amino acids. Via MiXCR, TCRdb re-called the RT-PCR reads, giving one row per CDR3 protein. The sample shows hundreds of thousands of distinct CDR3 sequences, 14% of them seen only once. The table lists this clonotype with many counts. Its antigen is not known. Study-wide results and limits: It was the authors' suggestion that each seasonal influenza vaccination recruits few new T cells.

The sample here was PBMCs from blood, taken about 14 days before vaccination. This chain joins TRBV20-1 and TRBJ2-3; tentatively, D is TRBD2 (5 bases). This receptor was identified in a man in his fifties who received an inactivated influenza vaccine. CDR3 coding DNA: TGCAGTGCTGAGGACTCCGGCACAGATACGCAGTATTTT. Translated, it gives CSAEDSGTDTQYF.